This is a list of T cell receptor beta chains from one sample in a study of blood T cell repertoires in COVID-19. The data were produced by immunoSEQ multiplex PCR, yet TCRdb's version contains in-frame clones alone and is incomplete. The top ten hold about 3.4% of the sample, which has about 52,000 clones, about 90% seen once. Sequencing input: peripheral blood. Every receptor here comes from a human donor in a cohort sampled during active COVID-19. The CDR3 runs from the conserved cysteine through the conserved F or W. D genes are given only for firm matches. A row's size may be missing; if present it is once, few, many or a size class.

size,D,V,J,CDR3,DNA
-,-,TRBV6-2/TRBV6-3,TRBJ1-5,CASSHRSDRSYSNQPQHF,TGTGCCAGCAGTCACCGTTCCGACAGGTCCTATAGCAATCAGCCCCAGCATTTT
-,TRBD2,TRBV5-4,TRBJ2-7,CAAGLAGGLEQYF,TGTGCCGCCGGGCTAGCGGGAGGGCTTGAGCAGTACTTC
-,-,TRBV30,TRBJ1-3,CASQMLSGNTIYF,TGTGCCTCTCAGATGCTTTCGGGGAACACCATATATTTT
once,TRBD1,TRBV28,TRBJ1-6,CASRPPVGTGDNSPLHF,TGTGCCAGCAGACCCCCCGTCGGGACAGGGGATAATTCACCCCTCCACTTT
once,-,TRBV6-1,TRBJ2-7,CASSEAETYEQYF,TGTGCCAGCAGTGAGGCGGAAACCTACGAGCAGTACTTC
-,TRBD1,TRBV19,TRBJ1-2,CASRQDRANYGYTF,TGTGCCAGTAGACAAGACAGGGCTAACTATGGCTACACCTTC
-,TRBD2,TRBV5-1,TRBJ2-7,CASTPGGSGSEQYF,TGCGCCAGCACCCCCGGGGGGAGTGGTTCTGAGCAGTACTTC
-,-,TRBV3-1/TRBV3-2,TRBJ2-5,CASSHASRHYF,TGTGCCAGCAGCCACGCCAGCAGGCACTACTTC
-,-,TRBV21-1,TRBJ2-7,CASSKVQGQREGRYEQYF,TGTGCCAGCAGCAAGGTCCAGGGGCAGCGGGAGGGCCGGTACGAGCAGTACTTC
-,TRBD2,TRBV6-5,TRBJ2-5,CASKILAGGQETQYF,TGTGCCAGCAAAATACTAGCGGGAGGACAAGAGACCCAGTACTTC
-,-,TRBV3-1/TRBV3-2,TRBJ1-5,CASSQTGFGQPQHF,TGTGCCAGCAGCCAAACAGGGTTCGGCCAGCCCCAGCATTTT
-,-,TRBV27,TRBJ1-1,CASSFRFMNTEAFF,TGTGCCAGCAGTTTCCGGTTCATGAACACTGAAGCTTTCTTT
-,TRBD1,TRBV24-1,TRBJ1-2,CATSDKGQGILYGYTF,TGTGCCACCAGTGATAAAGGACAGGGCATACTCTATGGCTACACCTTC
-,TRBD2,TRBV18,TRBJ2-1,CASSPGLAKTWDEQFF,TGTGCCAGCTCACCGGGACTAGCGAAGACCTGGGATGAGCAGTTCTTC
-,TRBD1,TRBV5-8,TRBJ1-4,CASSLRQGSVDEKLFF,TGTGCCAGCAGCCTCCGACAGGGCAGTGTAGATGAAAAACTGTTTTTT
-,-,TRBV18,TRBJ2-5,CASSPLGLKEETQYF,TGTGCCAGCTCACCACTTGGACTGAAAGAAGAGACCCAGTACTTC
-,-,TRBV2,TRBJ2-7,CASSEGGQTREQYF,TGTGCCAGCAGTGAGGGTGGGCAAACCCGCGAGCAGTACTTC
few,-,TRBV11-2,TRBJ2-1,CASSLDFFRSSAYNEQFF,TGTGCCAGCAGCTTAGATTTTTTTCGGTCTAGCGCCTACAATGAGCAGTTCTTC
-,-,TRBV7-9,TRBJ1-5,CASSSGSLNQPQHF,TGTGCCAGCAGCTCCGGGTCTCTTAATCAGCCCCAGCATTTT
-,TRBD2,TRBV5-6,TRBJ2-1,CASSLMSGRGHNEQFF,TGTGCCAGCAGCTTAATGAGCGGGAGAGGCCACAATGAGCAGTTCTTC
-,TRBD2,TRBV6-5,TRBJ2-5,CASDRTREETQYF,TGTGCCAGCGACCGGACTAGGGAGGAGACCCAGTACTTC
-,TRBD2,TRBV20-1,TRBJ2-1,CSASGTLAGYNEQFF,TGCAGTGCTAGTGGAACACTAGCGGGGTACAATGAGCAGTTCTTC
-,-,TRBV30,TRBJ2-7,CAWGPGVYEQYF,TGTGCCTGGGGACCGGGGGTTTACGAGCAGTACTTC
once,TRBD1,TRBV28,TRBJ1-2,CASSLSLTGLGYTF,TGTGCCAGCAGTTTGTCCCTGACAGGGTTGGGCTACACCTTC
-,-,TRBV6-5,TRBJ2-1,CASSASPGGSDEQFF,TGTGCCAGCAGCGCCTCACCCGGAGGGTCTGATGAGCAGTTCTTC